The sequence of this T cell receptor (beta chain) was determined in a study of blood T cell repertoires in COVID-19. The wider study: The study drew acute and convalescent COVID-19 samples from the United States, Italy and Spain. The analysed material was cDNA or gDNA that came from T cells, B-cell-depleted T cells, or PBMCs.

In the original analysis: The assay estimated nucleated cells by amplifying reference gene primers. Method: immunoSEQ multiplex PCR; TCRdb's copy keeps in-frame clones and lacks some. From that table come the V and J calls and clone size; the DNA was used to work out D and trimming. The sample consists of under 400,000 clones, about 87% of them appearing once. Germline CDR1 MRHNA, CDR2 SNTAGT. The V and J ends lost 0 bases and 7 bases, in that order; junction bases with no gene match: 6. This CDR3 spans 15 amino acids. Those enrolled in Seattle joined during active infection and were followed longitudinally afterward.

The sequenced sample was peripheral blood. This receptor was taken from a woman aged 25 to 45 with COVID-19, enrolled during active disease. The genes are TRBV6-4 and TRBJ1-2, with 9 positions matching TRBD1. CDR3 region: CASSDSGTGGFGYTF. The CDR3 nucleotides are TGTGCCAGCAGTGACTCAGGAACAGGGGGCTTTGGCTACACCTTC.